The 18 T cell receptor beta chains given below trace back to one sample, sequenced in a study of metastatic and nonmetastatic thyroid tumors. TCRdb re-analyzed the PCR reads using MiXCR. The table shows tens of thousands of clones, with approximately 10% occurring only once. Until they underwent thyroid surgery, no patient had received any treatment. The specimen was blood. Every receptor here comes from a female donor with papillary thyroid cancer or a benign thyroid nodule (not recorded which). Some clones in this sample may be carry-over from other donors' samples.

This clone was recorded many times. The CDR3 nucleotides read TGTGCCAGCAGCCTAGCGGAGAGCACAGATACGCAGTATTTT. This codes for CASSLAESTDTQYF. The chain uses TRBV3-1 and TRBJ2-3, with a weak D call TRBD2 (6 bases). The CDR3 extends over 14 amino acids. CDR1 is LGHDT, CDR2 YNNKEL, per germline (reference sequence). Trimming took off 4 bases at V and 0 bases at J, with 8 bases between the two ends.

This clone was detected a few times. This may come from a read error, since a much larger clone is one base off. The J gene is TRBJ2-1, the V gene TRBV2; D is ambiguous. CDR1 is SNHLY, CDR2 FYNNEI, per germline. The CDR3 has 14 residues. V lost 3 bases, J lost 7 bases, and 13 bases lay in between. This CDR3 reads CASSDARLTNEQFF. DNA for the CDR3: TGTGCCAGCAGTGACGCGCGGCTCACAAATGAGCAGTTCTTC.

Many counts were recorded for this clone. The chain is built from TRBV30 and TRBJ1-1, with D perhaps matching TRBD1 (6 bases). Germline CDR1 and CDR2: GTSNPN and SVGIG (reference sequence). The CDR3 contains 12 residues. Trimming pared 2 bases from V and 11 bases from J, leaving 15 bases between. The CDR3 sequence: CAWSLGGREAFF. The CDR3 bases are TGTGCCTGGAGTTTAGGGGGGCGGGAGGCTTTCTTT.

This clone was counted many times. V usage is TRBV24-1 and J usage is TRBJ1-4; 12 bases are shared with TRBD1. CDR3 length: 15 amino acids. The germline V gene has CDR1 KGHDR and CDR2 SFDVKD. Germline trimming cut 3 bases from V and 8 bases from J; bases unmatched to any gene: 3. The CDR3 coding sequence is TGTGCCACCAGTGATGTGGGGACAGGGGGCGAAAAACTGTTTTTT. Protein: CATSDVGTGGEKLFF.

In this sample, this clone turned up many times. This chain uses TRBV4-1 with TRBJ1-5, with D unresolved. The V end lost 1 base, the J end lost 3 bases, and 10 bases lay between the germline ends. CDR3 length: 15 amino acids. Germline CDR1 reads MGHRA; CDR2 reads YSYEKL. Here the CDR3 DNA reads TGCGCCAGCAGCCAAGTTATGATCACCAATCAGCCCCAGCATTTT. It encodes CASSQVMITNQPQHF.

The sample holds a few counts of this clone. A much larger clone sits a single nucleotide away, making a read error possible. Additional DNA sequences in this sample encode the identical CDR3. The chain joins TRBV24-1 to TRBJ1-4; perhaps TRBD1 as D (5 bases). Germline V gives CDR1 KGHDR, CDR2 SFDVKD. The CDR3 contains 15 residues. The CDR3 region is CATSALGTPNEKLFF. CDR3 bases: TGTGCCACCAGTGCGCTAGGGACCCCCAATGAAAAGCTGTTTTTT.

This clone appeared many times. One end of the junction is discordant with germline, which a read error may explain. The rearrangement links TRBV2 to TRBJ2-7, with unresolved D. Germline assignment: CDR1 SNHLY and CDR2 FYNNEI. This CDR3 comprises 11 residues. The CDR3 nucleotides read TGTGCCAGCAGAGAAGGGTACGAGCAGTACTTC. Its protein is CASREGYEQYF. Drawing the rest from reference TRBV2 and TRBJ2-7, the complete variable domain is EPEVTQTPSHQVTQMGQEVILRCVPISNHLYFYWYRQILGQKVEFLVSFYNNEISEKSEIFDDQFSVERPDGSNFTLKIRSTKLEDSAMYFCASREGYEQYFGPGTRLTVT.

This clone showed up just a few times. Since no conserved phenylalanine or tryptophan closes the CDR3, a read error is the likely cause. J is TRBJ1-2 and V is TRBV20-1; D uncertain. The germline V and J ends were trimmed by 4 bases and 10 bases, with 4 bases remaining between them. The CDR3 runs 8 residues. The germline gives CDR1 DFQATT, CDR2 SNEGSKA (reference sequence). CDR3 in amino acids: CSAMDYTY. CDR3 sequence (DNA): TGCAGTGCTATGGACTACACCTAC.

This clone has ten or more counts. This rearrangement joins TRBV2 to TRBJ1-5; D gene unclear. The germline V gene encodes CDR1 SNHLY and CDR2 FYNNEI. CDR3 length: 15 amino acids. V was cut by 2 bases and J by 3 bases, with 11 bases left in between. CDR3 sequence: CASSESAGNNQPQHF. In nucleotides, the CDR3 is TGTGCCAGCAGTGAATCCGCTGGGAACAATCAGCCCCAGCATTTT.

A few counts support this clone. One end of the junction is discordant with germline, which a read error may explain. CDR3 in amino acids: CAISRWDRGNSNTGELFF. For the CDR3, the DNA is TGTGCCATCAGCCGGTGGGACAGGGGGAATTCGAACACCGGGGAGCTGTTTTTT. The rearrangement uses TRBV7-6 and TRBJ2-2; TRBD1 matches 11 bases. This CDR3 contains 18 residues. The germline V gene has CDR1 SGHVS and CDR2 FNYEAQ. Full variable domain (outside the CDR3, taken from reference TRBV7-6 and TRBJ2-2): GAGVSQSPRYKVTKRGQDVALRCDPISGHVSLYWYRQALGQGPEFLTYFNYEAQQDKSGLPNDRFSAERPEGSISTLTIQRTEQRDSAMYRCAISRWDRGNSNTGELFFGEGSRLTVL.

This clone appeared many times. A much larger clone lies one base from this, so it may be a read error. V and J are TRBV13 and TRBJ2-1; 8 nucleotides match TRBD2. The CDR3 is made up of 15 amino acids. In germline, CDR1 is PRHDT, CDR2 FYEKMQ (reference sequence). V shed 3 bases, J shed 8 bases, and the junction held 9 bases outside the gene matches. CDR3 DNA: TGTGCCAGCAGCTTTGACGGGGGGGCTCGCGATGAGCAGTTCTTC. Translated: CASSFDGGARDEQFF. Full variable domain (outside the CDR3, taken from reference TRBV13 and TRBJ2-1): AAGVIQSPRHLIKEKRETATLKCYPIPRHDTVYWYQQGPGQDPQFLISFYEKMQSDKGSIPDRFSAQQFSDYHSELNMSSLELGDSALYFCASSFDGGARDEQFFGPGTRLTVL.

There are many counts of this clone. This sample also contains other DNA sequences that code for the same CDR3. CDR3 protein: CASSYSRTGLDGYTF. Here the CDR3 DNA reads TGTGCCAGCAGTTACTCTCGGACAGGGCTCGATGGCTACACCTTC. This chain connects TRBV6-5 to TRBJ1-2, with TRBD1 identical over 8 bases. V trimming: 0 bases; J trimming: 6 bases; junction bases outside the gene matches: 6. This CDR3 spans 15 amino acids. Germline lookup yields CDR1 MNHEY and CDR2 SVGAGI.

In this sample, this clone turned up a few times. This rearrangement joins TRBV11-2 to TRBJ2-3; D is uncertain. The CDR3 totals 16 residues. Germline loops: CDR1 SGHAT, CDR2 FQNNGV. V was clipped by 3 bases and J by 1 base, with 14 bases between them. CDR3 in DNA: TGTGCCAGCAGCTTGACGGACGTTGGTGGCACAGATACGCAGTATTTT. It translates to CASSLTDVGGTDTQYF.

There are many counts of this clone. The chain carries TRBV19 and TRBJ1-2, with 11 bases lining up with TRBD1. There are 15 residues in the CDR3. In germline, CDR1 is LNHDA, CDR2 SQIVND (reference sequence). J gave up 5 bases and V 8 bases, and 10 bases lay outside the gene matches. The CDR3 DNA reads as TGTGCCAGTCACCTAGGACAGGGGGCGAGTTATGGCTACACCTTC. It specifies CASHLGQGASYGYTF. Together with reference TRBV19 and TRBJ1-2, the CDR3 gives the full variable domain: DGGITQSPKYLFRKEGQNVTLSCEQNLNHDAMYWYRQDPGQGLRLIYYSQIVNDFQKGDIAEGYSVSREKKESFPLTVTSAQKNPTAFYLCASHLGQGASYGYTFGSGTRLTVV.

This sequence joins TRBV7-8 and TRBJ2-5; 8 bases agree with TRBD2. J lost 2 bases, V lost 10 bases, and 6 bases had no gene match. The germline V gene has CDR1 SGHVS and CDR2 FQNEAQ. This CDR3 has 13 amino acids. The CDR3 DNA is TGTGCCATCGGGGGGGGTCGGCAAGAGACCCAGTACTTC. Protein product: CAIGGGRQETQYF. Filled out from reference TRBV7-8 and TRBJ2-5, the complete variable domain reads GAGVSQSPRYKVAKRGQDVALRCDPISGHVSLFWYQQALGQGPEFLTYFQNEAQLDKSGLPSDRFFAERPEGSVSTLKIQRTQQEDSAVYLCAIGGGRQETQYFGPGTRLLVL.

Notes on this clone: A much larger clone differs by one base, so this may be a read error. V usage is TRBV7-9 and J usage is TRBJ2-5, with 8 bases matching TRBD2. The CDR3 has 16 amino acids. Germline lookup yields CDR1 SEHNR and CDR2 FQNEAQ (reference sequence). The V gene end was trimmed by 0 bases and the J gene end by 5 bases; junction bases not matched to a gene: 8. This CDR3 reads CASSLAGGRSFETQYF. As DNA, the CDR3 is TGTGCCAGCAGCTTAGCTGGCGGGAGGTCTTTCGAGACCCAGTACTTC.

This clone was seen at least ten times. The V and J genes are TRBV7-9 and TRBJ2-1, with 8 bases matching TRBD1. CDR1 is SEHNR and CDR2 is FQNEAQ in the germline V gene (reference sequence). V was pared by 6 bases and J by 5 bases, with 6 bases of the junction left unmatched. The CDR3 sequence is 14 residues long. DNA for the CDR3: TGTGCCAGCAGTCCCGGGACAGGTAACAATGAGCAGTTCTTC. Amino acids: CASSPGTGNNEQFF.

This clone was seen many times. This CDR3 is CASSLVGSASPNYGYTF. In DNA, the CDR3 is TGCGCCAGCAGCTTGGTCGGGTCAGCCTCCCCCAACTATGGCTACACCTTC. This rearrangement joins TRBV5-1 to TRBJ1-2; D not certain. Germline V gene data show CDR1 as SGHRS and CDR2 as YFSETQ. CDR3 length: 17 amino acids. Trimming pared 0 bases from V and 2 bases from J, leaving 17 bases between.